Below, one TCR beta chain is given with its context. The antigen remains undetermined. The entry originates in a study of cytomegalovirus exposure and HLA in healthy donors. Study at large: Earlier results showed 90 million to 130 million unique TCR beta sequences derived from roughly 180 million T cells.

Whole-study results and caveats: Being indistinguishable, some V segments were excluded, TRBV6-2 and TRBV6-3 among them.

This CDR3 has 14 residues. Between the trimmed V and J ends, which lost 2 bases and 10 bases, there was a span of 12 bases. Looked up from germline, CDR1 is MNHEY and CDR2 is SMNVEV (reference sequence). 13 Jbeta primers and 60 Vbeta primers were used for the PCR. Here immunoSEQ multiplex PCR was the method, and the copy in TCRdb shows in-frame clones only, minus some. This sample has around 130,000 clones, with approximately 81% found just once. The sample was PBMCs. The source is a man younger than 30 in good health and CMV-seronegative. This chain connects TRBV27 to TRBJ1-6; D is uncertain. Written as DNA, the CDR3 is TGTGCCAGCAGTTTAGGAGGGATGTACTCACCCCTCCACTTT. Encoded protein: CASSLGGMYSPLHF.